This paragraph covers one TCR beta chain sequence. Its target is unknown. The CDR3 covers 13 residues. Germline V gene lookup returns CDR1 SGHTA and CDR2 FQGNSA. Trimming cost V 2 bases and J 8 bases, with 12 bases left between them. This entry is derived from a study of response to subunit inactivated influenza vaccine. In TCRdb, the RT-PCR reads were re-called with MiXCR into one record per CDR3 protein. The sample carries around 320,000 distinct CDR3 sequences, approximately 23% recorded once. Study results and caveats: Only a handful of new T cells, the authors suggested, are recruited with each seasonal influenza vaccination.

This chain joins TRBV7-2 and TRBJ1-2, with no clear D. This TCR was sampled from a man in his fifties or sixties who received an inactivated influenza vaccine. The sample consisted of PBMCs from blood, taken less than 22 months after vaccination. CDR3 loop: CASSLTTLEGYTF. In DNA form, the CDR3 reads TGTGCCAGCAGCTTAACGACCCTGGAAGGCTACACCTTC.